Listed below are T cell receptor beta chains from one sample, sequenced in a study of control samples from healthy donors and cancer patients. The repertoire was sequenced with immunoSEQ multiplex PCR; TCRdb's copy has only in-frame clones and lacks some. The table has 150,000 to 180,000 clones, roughly 94% seen once; the top ten hold around 5.4%. The specimen sequenced was blood. These TCRs come from a man in his forties or fifties in good health. CDR3s include the opening cysteine and the closing phenylalanine or tryptophan. D genes are given only for firm matches. A clone size is listed for some rows: how often the clone was seen (once, few, many), or a class if it is expanded.

TRBV3-1/TRBV3-2	once	TRBJ1-3	TRBD1	TGTGCCAGCAGCCAAGATCGGGACAGGGGATATGGAAACACCATATATTTT	CASSQDRDRGYGNTIYF
TRBV29-1	-	TRBJ1-2	-	TGCAGCGTTGAGTCCAGGGGAAACTATGGCTACACCTTC	CSVESRGNYGYTF
TRBV30	-	TRBJ2-7	TRBD1	TGTGCCTGGAGTGTACAGGGGGAGCAGTACTTC	CAWSVQGEQYF
TRBV4-1	once	TRBJ1-5	-	TGCGCCAGCAGCCCAGACCCCTATAGCAATCAGCCCCAGCATTTT	CASSPDPYSNQPQHF
TRBV6-1	-	TRBJ1-1	-	TGTGCCAGCAGTGAAGGGATAGGGAGGGCCACTGAAGCTTTCTTT	CASSEGIGRATEAFF
TRBV27	-	TRBJ1-5	-	TGTGCCAGCAGCCCCCACGGGGGTAGCAATCAGCCCCAGCATTTT	CASSPHGGSNQPQHF
TRBV2	-	TRBJ1-6	-	TGTGCCAGCGGATCGACAGCTCCTAATTCACCCCTCCACTTT	CASGSTAPNSPLHF
TRBV6-2/TRBV6-3	-	TRBJ2-1	-	TGTGCCAGCAGTACTAGCCTCTCCTACAATGAGCAGTTCTTC	CASSTSLSYNEQFF
TRBV7-9	-	TRBJ1-1	-	TGTGCCAGCAGCAAACAGGGCCCGAACACTGAAGCTTTCTTT	CASSKQGPNTEAFF
TRBV9	-	TRBJ2-7	TRBD1	TGTGCCAGCAGCCTGGGGACAGGCGGCGAGCAGTACTTC	CASSLGTGGEQYF
TRBV5-4	-	TRBJ2-1	TRBD1	TGTGCCAGCCCGGGACAGGGCAGCAATGAGCAGTTCTTC	CASPGQGSNEQFF